The rows below give T cell receptor beta chains drawn from one sample of a study of blood T cell repertoires in COVID-19. TCRdb's table, derived via immunoSEQ multiplex PCR, lists solely in-frame clones and lacks some. The data hold over 250,000 clones, with around 90% observed a single time. The source material was peripheral blood. The receptors were gathered from a man in his fifties or sixties with acute or convalescent COVID-19. CDR3s include the opening cysteine and the closing phenylalanine or tryptophan. The order of the fields is V gene, J gene, CDR3 length, clone size, D gene, CDR3 DNA, CDR3 protein. The D gene is left open where the match is weak. Only some rows state a clone size, as once, few, many or a class for expanded clones.

V gene: TRBV7-2
J gene: TRBJ2-7
CDR3 length: 13
clone size: once
D gene: TRBD2
CDR3 DNA: TGTGCCAGCACCGTAGCGGGGGGCTACGAGCAGTACTTC
CDR3 protein: CASTVAGGYEQYF

V gene: TRBV27
J gene: TRBJ2-7
CDR3 length: 15
clone size: once
D gene: TRBD1
CDR3 DNA: TGTGCCAGCACCCGTGGGACAGACCTTCCCTACGAGCAGTACTTC
CDR3 protein: CASTRGTDLPYEQYF

V gene: TRBV10-3
J gene: TRBJ1-2
CDR3 length: 16
clone size: few
D gene: .
CDR3 DNA: TGTGCCATCAGTGAGTCGGCCGGGTTGGGTAACTATGGCTACACCTTC
CDR3 protein: CAISESAGLGNYGYTF

V gene: TRBV12-3/TRBV12-4
J gene: TRBJ1-2
CDR3 length: 13
clone size: .
D gene: .
CDR3 DNA: TGTGCCAGCAGTTTTGAGGATCCTTATGGCTACACCTTC
CDR3 protein: CASSFEDPYGYTF

V gene: TRBV4-1
J gene: TRBJ1-2
CDR3 length: 15
clone size: .
D gene: .
CDR3 DNA: TGCGCCAGCAGCCAAGGAGAAGTGCAAAACTATGGCTACACCTTC
CDR3 protein: CASSQGEVQNYGYTF

V gene: TRBV21-1
J gene: TRBJ2-3
CDR3 length: 16
clone size: .
D gene: .
CDR3 DNA: TGTGCCAGCTACCTAGCGGGGGGCGCTAGCACAGATACGCAGTATTTT
CDR3 protein: CASYLAGGASTDTQYF

V gene: TRBV16
J gene: TRBJ2-2
CDR3 length: 15
clone size: .
D gene: TRBD1
CDR3 DNA: TGTGCCAGCAGCCAAGGACAGGCCGACACCGGGGAGCTGTTTTTT
CDR3 protein: CASSQGQADTGELFF

V gene: TRBV5-1
J gene: TRBJ2-7
CDR3 length: 15
clone size: .
D gene: TRBD2
CDR3 DNA: TGCGCCAGCAGCCCCGGGACTAGCGGGGGGTCCCAGGAGTACTTC
CDR3 protein: CASSPGTSGGSQEYF

V gene: TRBV5-1
J gene: TRBJ2-3
CDR3 length: 14
clone size: .
D gene: TRBD1
CDR3 DNA: TGCGCCAGCAGCGAGGGGGCCAGCACAGATACGCAGTATTTT
CDR3 protein: CASSEGASTDTQYF

V gene: TRBV30
J gene: TRBJ1-4
CDR3 length: 19
clone size: .
D gene: .
CDR3 DNA: TGTGCCTGGAGTGTAGGAATAGGCCACCCACCCGGGGCTAATGAAAAACTGTTTTTT
CDR3 protein: CAWSVGIGHPPGANEKLFF

V gene: TRBV10-3
J gene: TRBJ2-3
CDR3 length: 14
clone size: .
D gene: TRBD2
CDR3 DNA: TGTGCCAGCCGAGCGGGGGAGAGCACAGATACGCAGTATTTT
CDR3 protein: CASRAGESTDTQYF

V gene: TRBV18
J gene: TRBJ2-3
CDR3 length: 16
clone size: .
D gene: .
CDR3 DNA: TGTGCCAGCTCACCATGGCTAGACAGGCATACAGATACGCAGTATTTT
CDR3 protein: CASSPWLDRHTDTQYF

V gene: TRBV2
J gene: TRBJ1-5
CDR3 length: 15
clone size: .
D gene: TRBD1
CDR3 DNA: TGTGCCAGCAGTACGGGACAGGGTATCGGGCAGCCCCAGCATTTT
CDR3 protein: CASSTGQGIGQPQHF

V gene: TRBV10-2
J gene: TRBJ2-5
CDR3 length: 14
clone size: .
D gene: TRBD2
CDR3 DNA: TGCGCCAGCAGTGATTCGGGACTAGCAGAGACCCAGTACTTC
CDR3 protein: CASSDSGLAETQYF

V gene: TRBV7-9
J gene: TRBJ1-2
CDR3 length: 13
clone size: few
D gene: .
CDR3 DNA: TGTGCCAGCAACCCGACAGGAGACTATGGCTACACCTTC
CDR3 protein: CASNPTGDYGYTF

V gene: TRBV18
J gene: TRBJ1-5
CDR3 length: 14
clone size: many
D gene: .
CDR3 DNA: TGTGCCAGCTCACCCACCGGACAAAATCAGCCCCAGCATTTT
CDR3 protein: CASSPTGQNQPQHF

V gene: TRBV3-1/TRBV3-2
J gene: TRBJ1-5
CDR3 length: 15
clone size: .
D gene: .
CDR3 DNA: TGTGCCAGCAGCCAAGGTCAGGGGAGCAATCAGCCCCAGCATTTT
CDR3 protein: CASSQGQGSNQPQHF

V gene: TRBV29-1
J gene: TRBJ1-1
CDR3 length: 15
clone size: .
D gene: .
CDR3 DNA: TGCAGCGTCCTACCCCAGACGGAGAAAGTAGGTGAAGCTTTCTTT
CDR3 protein: CSVLPQTEKVGEAFF

V gene: TRBV18
J gene: TRBJ1-2
CDR3 length: 14
clone size: .
D gene: TRBD1
CDR3 DNA: TGTGCCAGCTCACCTCGGGACAGAGGCTATGGCTACACCTTC
CDR3 protein: CASSPRDRGYGYTF

V gene: TRBV9
J gene: TRBJ2-3
CDR3 length: 15
clone size: .
D gene: TRBD1
CDR3 DNA: TGTGCCAGCAACTTACAGGGGGCGCAAGGTGAGGCGCAGTATTTT
CDR3 protein: CASNLQGAQGEAQYF

V gene: TRBV5-1
J gene: TRBJ1-2
CDR3 length: 15
clone size: .
D gene: .
CDR3 DNA: TGCGCCAGCAGCCGAGGCGAGGGCCCGACGGGCGGCTACACCTTC
CDR3 protein: CASSRGEGPTGGYTF

V gene: TRBV10-3
J gene: TRBJ2-7
CDR3 length: 15
clone size: .
D gene: .
CDR3 DNA: TGTGCCATCAGTGGAGACAGCATTGGGTCCTACGAGCAGTACTTC
CDR3 protein: CAISGDSIGSYEQYF

V gene: TRBV7-8
J gene: TRBJ1-2
CDR3 length: 12
clone size: .
D gene: .
CDR3 DNA: TGTGCCAGCAGCGACAGAAACTATGGCTACACCTTC
CDR3 protein: CASSDRNYGYTF

V gene: TRBV9
J gene: TRBJ2-7
CDR3 length: 16
clone size: .
D gene: .
CDR3 DNA: TGTGCCAGCAGCGTAGCCTCCGGGATTCTTGGAGACGAGCAGTACTTC
CDR3 protein: CASSVASGILGDEQYF

V gene: TRBV5-4
J gene: TRBJ2-7
CDR3 length: 17
clone size: .
D gene: TRBD2
CDR3 DNA: TGTGCCAGCAGCCCGGGACTAGCGGGGGAGCTAACCTACGAGCAGTACTTC
CDR3 protein: CASSPGLAGELTYEQYF

V gene: TRBV7-3
J gene: TRBJ2-7
CDR3 length: 13
clone size: .
D gene: TRBD1
CDR3 DNA: TGTGCCAGCAGCTCCCCGGGACAGGACGAGCAGTACTTC
CDR3 protein: CASSSPGQDEQYF

V gene: TRBV7-9
J gene: TRBJ1-1
CDR3 length: 13
clone size: .
D gene: .
CDR3 DNA: TGTGCCAGCAGAGGGGGACCATCACTGACAGCTTTCTTT
CDR3 protein: CASRGGPSLTAFF

V gene: TRBV3-1/TRBV3-2
J gene: TRBJ2-7
CDR3 length: 14
clone size: .
D gene: .
CDR3 DNA: TGTGCCAGCAGCCAAGAGCTCGGCTCCTACGAGCAGTACTTC
CDR3 protein: CASSQELGSYEQYF

V gene: TRBV3-1/TRBV3-2
J gene: TRBJ1-6
CDR3 length: 14
clone size: .
D gene: .
CDR3 DNA: TGTGCCAGCAGCGCCGGGACCTATAATTCACCCCTCCACTTT
CDR3 protein: CASSAGTYNSPLHF

V gene: TRBV5-1
J gene: TRBJ2-5
CDR3 length: 14
clone size: .
D gene: TRBD1
CDR3 DNA: TGCGCCAGCAGCTCACCGGGACAGGGGGGGACCCAGTACTTC
CDR3 protein: CASSSPGQGGTQYF

V gene: TRBV7-9
J gene: TRBJ2-3
CDR3 length: 13
clone size: .
D gene: TRBD1
CDR3 DNA: TGTGCCAGCAGCCCTCGGACAGGGGGTACGCAGTATTTT
CDR3 protein: CASSPRTGGTQYF

V gene: TRBV29-1
J gene: TRBJ1-1
CDR3 length: 13
clone size: .
D gene: .
CDR3 DNA: TGCAGCTACTGGGCCAGGGTTGGAACTGAAGCTTTCTTT
CDR3 protein: CSYWARVGTEAFF

V gene: TRBV10-3
J gene: TRBJ1-1
CDR3 length: 15
clone size: once
D gene: .
CDR3 DNA: TGTGCCATCAGTGAGTCGGGGGCTTCAGACACTGAAGCTTTCTTT
CDR3 protein: CAISESGASDTEAFF

V gene: TRBV27
J gene: TRBJ1-1
CDR3 length: 16
clone size: .
D gene: TRBD1
CDR3 DNA: TGTGCCAGCAGTTTATCTCTGGGGACAGGAATACCAGAAGCTTTCTTT
CDR3 protein: CASSLSLGTGIPEAFF

V gene: TRBV30
J gene: TRBJ2-3
CDR3 length: 14
clone size: .
D gene: .
CDR3 DNA: TGTGCCTGGAGACCAGCGGGGAGGGGGAATACGCAGTATTTT
CDR3 protein: CAWRPAGRGNTQYF

V gene: TRBV30
J gene: TRBJ1-2
CDR3 length: 14
clone size: few
D gene: .
CDR3 DNA: TGTGCCTGGAGTGGAGACAGGCTTAACTATGGCTACACCTTC
CDR3 protein: CAWSGDRLNYGYTF

V gene: TRBV3-1/TRBV3-2
J gene: TRBJ1-3
CDR3 length: 15
clone size: .
D gene: TRBD1
CDR3 DNA: TGTGCCAGCAGTTGGGACAGGCTAATTGGAAACACCATATATTTT
CDR3 protein: CASSWDRLIGNTIYF

V gene: TRBV30
J gene: TRBJ1-5
CDR3 length: 14
clone size: once
D gene: .
CDR3 DNA: TGTGCCTGGACTAGCGGGACATTGAATCAGCCCCAGCATTTT
CDR3 protein: CAWTSGTLNQPQHF

V gene: TRBV5-1
J gene: TRBJ2-3
CDR3 length: 14
clone size: .
D gene: TRBD2
CDR3 DNA: TGCGCCAGCGGAAGCGGGGAACGCACAGATACGCAGTATTTT
CDR3 protein: CASGSGERTDTQYF

V gene: TRBV4-1
J gene: TRBJ2-7
CDR3 length: 14
clone size: .
D gene: .
CDR3 DNA: TGCGCCAGCAGCCACCCCGCGCAGGGTCACGAGCAGTACTTC
CDR3 protein: CASSHPAQGHEQYF

V gene: TRBV29-1
J gene: TRBJ2-3
CDR3 length: 14
clone size: .
D gene: .
CDR3 DNA: TGCAGCGTTGAAGACGGGGGGCCCGGGGATACGCAGTATTTT
CDR3 protein: CSVEDGGPGDTQYF

V gene: TRBV6-1
J gene: TRBJ2-5
CDR3 length: 16
clone size: .
D gene: TRBD1
CDR3 DNA: TGTGCCAGCAGTGAACGCACAGGGGGGTACCAAGAGACCCAGTACTTC
CDR3 protein: CASSERTGGYQETQYF

V gene: TRBV9
J gene: TRBJ2-5
CDR3 length: 17
clone size: once
D gene: TRBD2
CDR3 DNA: TGTGCCAGCAGCGTAGGCTTCCTAGCGGGGGCACAAGAGACCCAGTACTTC
CDR3 protein: CASSVGFLAGAQETQYF

V gene: TRBV6-4
J gene: TRBJ1-1
CDR3 length: 15
clone size: .
D gene: .
CDR3 DNA: TGTGCCAGCAGTCAACGGTTTGCGGGGAGAGGTGAAGCTTTCTTT
CDR3 protein: CASSQRFAGRGEAFF

V gene: TRBV5-8
J gene: TRBJ1-1
CDR3 length: 15
clone size: .
D gene: .
CDR3 DNA: TGTGCCAGCAGCTTGCCGGTAACAGGGTACAGTGAAGCTTTCTTT
CDR3 protein: CASSLPVTGYSEAFF

V gene: TRBV14
J gene: TRBJ1-1
CDR3 length: 14
clone size: .
D gene: .
CDR3 DNA: TGTGCCAGCAGCCAAGTAGCGGGAATCGGTGAAGCTTTCTTT
CDR3 protein: CASSQVAGIGEAFF